The 24 T cell receptor beta chains given below trace back to one sample, sequenced in a study of T-cell reconstitution after alpha-beta-depleted transplantation in children. Preparing the TCRbeta library involved the use of unique molecular identifiers. MiXCR, run by TCRdb on the PCR reads, gives a single entry per CDR3 protein. The sample lists hundreds of thousands of distinct CDR3 sequences; around 16% were seen once. The specimen comprised PBMCs from the stem cell graft donor, sampled from the stem cell graft. The source of these receptors is a human donor who donated a stem cell graft to a child with acute lymphoblastic leukemia.

At least ten counts were recorded for this clonotype. The chain joins TRBV27 to TRBJ2-2; the D is unclear. Trimming took off 2 bases at V and 6 bases at J, with 7 bases between the two ends. The germline V gene encodes CDR1 MNHEY and CDR2 SMNVEV (reference sequence). The CDR3 runs to 13 residues. The CDR3 is CASSLRAPGELFF. CDR3 nucleotides: TGTGCCAGCAGTTTACGTGCCCCCGGGGAGCTGTTTTTT.

DNA for the CDR3: TGTGCCAGCAGCTTGGAGCTCCAGTCCTCGGGCAATCAGCCCCAGCATTTT. It codes for CASSLELQSSGNQPQHF. V and J are TRBV5-5 and TRBJ1-5, with D hard to call. Germline V gives CDR1 SGHKS, CDR2 YYEKEE (reference sequence). Trimming left V 0 bases short and J 2 bases short, with 15 bases between. The CDR3 runs to 17 residues.

The chain combines TRBV5-1 with TRBJ2-7; no reliable D call. Germline V gene data show CDR1 as SGHRS and CDR2 as YFSETQ. The V gene lost 7 bases and the J gene lost 12 bases, with 23 bases spanning the gap. The CDR3 length is 13 residues. The CDR3 DNA sequence: TGCGCCAGCTATCTCGGTCCCGCTGGCCTTCCGTACTTC. It encodes CASYLGPAGLPYF. The variable domain in full, with the rest retrieved from reference TRBV5-1 and TRBJ2-7, is KAGVTQTPRYLIKTRGQQVTLSCSPISGHRSVSWYQQTPGQGLQFLFEYFSETQRNKGNFPGRFSGRQFSNSRSEMNVSTLELGDSALYLCASYLGPAGLPYFGPGTRLTVT.

The chain recombines TRBV27 with TRBJ2-7; 9 bases are shared with TRBD1. Germline values: CDR1 MNHEY, CDR2 SMNVEV (reference sequence). The CDR3 runs 15 residues. Trimming cost V 7 bases and J 2 bases; bases outside gene matches: 9. The CDR3 sequence is CASTPGTGMTYEQYF. The CDR3 coding sequence is TGTGCCAGCACCCCCGGGACAGGGATGACCTACGAGCAGTACTTC.

A few counts support this clonotype. The chain links TRBV28 to TRBJ2-1; 7 nucleotides align to TRBD2. The CDR3 sequence is 15 residues long. Per the germline V gene, CDR1 is MDHEN and CDR2 is SYDVKM. J was trimmed by 3 bases and V by 5 bases; bases with no gene match: 7. The CDR3 DNA sequence: TGTGCCAGCAGTGGGAGGGCCGTTCACTACAATGAGCAGTTCTTC. It translates to CASSGRAVHYNEQFF.

Only a few counts were recorded for this clonotype. As DNA, the CDR3 is TGTGCCATCAGTGAGCGACAGCAGAATTCACCCCTCCACTTT. Its translation: CAISERQQNSPLHF. The chain carries TRBV10-3 and TRBJ1-6, with D perhaps matching TRBD1 (5 bases). The germline gives CDR1 ENHRY, CDR2 SYGVKD. The CDR3 covers 14 residues. The V end was cut by 2 bases, the J end by 7 bases, with 9 bases between.

The genes are TRBV18 and TRBJ2-7; TRBD1 matches at 7 bases. With 2 bases clipped from V and 0 bases from J, the junction kept 7 bases outside the gene matches. The germline CDR1 and CDR2 sequences are KGHSH and LQKENI. The CDR3 has 16 residues. As DNA, the CDR3 is TGTGCCAGCTCACCAACTCGACAGGGAGTCTCCTACGAGCAGTACTTC. This gives the protein CASSPTRQGVSYEQYF.

The chain joins TRBV7-3 to TRBJ1-1; unclear D gene. V was clipped by 4 bases and J by 0 bases, with 12 bases between them. CDR3 length: 15 amino acids. CDR1 and CDR2 (germline): SGHTA, FQGTGA. As DNA, the CDR3 is TGTGCCAGCAGCTCCCGACCCAATGTGAACACTGAAGCTTTCTTT. Translated: CASSSRPNVNTEAFF.

This clonotype was counted a few times. The J gene is TRBJ2-3, the V gene TRBV7-9; TRBD2 matches at 7 bases. The CDR3 spans 17 residues. Trimming removed 1 base from V and 4 bases from J; junction bases left unmatched: 11. CDR1 and CDR2 from the germline V gene are SEHNR and FQNEAQ (reference sequence). In DNA, the CDR3 is TGTGCCAGCAGCTTAGGTGCCCAGCGGGATCTCTCAGATACGCAGTATTTT. Its translation: CASSLGAQRDLSDTQYF.

The chain couples TRBV25-1 to TRBJ1-1; D remains unclear. Germline V gene lookup returns CDR1 MGHDK and CDR2 SYGVNS. V was trimmed by 7 bases and J by 1 base, leaving 7 bases between them. The CDR3 has 12 amino acids. The CDR3: CASIRGNTEAFF. As DNA, the CDR3 is TGTGCCAGCATCCGTGGGAACACTGAAGCTTTCTTT. Using reference TRBV25-1 and TRBJ1-1 for the parts outside the CDR3, the full variable domain is EADIYQTPRYLVIGTGKKITLECSQTMGHDKMYWYQQDPGMELHLIHYSYGVNSTEKGDLSSESTVSRIRTEHFPLTLESARPSHTSQYLCASIRGNTEAFFGQGTRLTVV.

This clonotype was picked up a small number of times. This chain uses TRBV20-1 with TRBJ2-7; 7 bases map to TRBD2. The CDR3 runs to 13 residues. In germline, CDR1 is DFQATT, CDR2 SNEGSKA (reference sequence). V lost 3 bases, J lost 5 bases, and 7 bases stayed unmatched. This CDR3 is CSARGGSGHEQYF. The CDR3 nucleotides are TGCAGTGCTAGGGGCGGGAGTGGTCACGAGCAGTACTTC.

This chain connects TRBV5-1 to TRBJ2-7; D is unclear. This CDR3 comprises 15 residues. CDR1 and CDR2 from the germline V gene are SGHRS and YFSETQ. Trimming pared 0 bases from V and 1 base from J, leaving 11 bases between. This CDR3 reads CASSLVSRSSYEQYF. The DNA for the CDR3 is TGCGCCAGCAGCTTGGTTTCGCGCAGTTCCTACGAGCAGTACTTC.

The table lists this clonotype with many counts. The chain joins TRBV20-1 to TRBJ1-1; perhaps TRBD1 as D (5 bases). CDR1 is DFQATT and CDR2 is SNEGSKA in the germline V gene (reference sequence). This CDR3 is built from 13 residues. The germline V and J ends were trimmed by 6 bases and 4 bases, with 15 bases remaining between them. The CDR3, as DNA: TGCAGTGCCGAGACCTCCGGGGCCACTGAAGCTTTCTTT. Its protein product is CSAETSGATEAFF.

The chain combines TRBV20-1 with TRBJ2-7, with TRBD1 matching 9 bases. Germline CDR1 and CDR2: DFQATT and SNEGSKA (reference sequence). The CDR3 extends over 12 amino acids. The V segment lost 5 bases and the J segment 7 bases; nucleotides outside the gene matches: 6. For the CDR3, the DNA is TGCAGTGCTGTGTTGACAGGGGGGGAGCAGTACTTC. Translation: CSAVLTGGEQYF.

This clonotype was found a few times. The chain carries TRBV7-3 and TRBJ1-1; no firm D call. Looked up from germline, CDR1 is SGHTA and CDR2 is FQGTGA. V was shortened by 1 base and J by 2 bases, with 8 bases between the two germline ends. CDR3 length: 14 amino acids. The CDR3 loop reads CASSLRPVNTEAFF. CDR3 DNA sequence: TGTGCCAGCAGCTTAAGGCCGGTCAACACTGAAGCTTTCTTT. The full variable domain, its missing parts supplied by reference TRBV7-3 and TRBJ1-1, is GAGVSQTPSNKVTEKGKYVELRCDPISGHTALYWYRQSLGQGPEFLIYFQGTGAADDSGLPNDRFFAVRPEGSVSTLKIQRTERGDSAVYLCASSLRPVNTEAFFGQGTRLTVV.

J is TRBJ2-1 and V is TRBV7-9; 7 bases map to TRBD1. CDR1 SEHNR and CDR2 FQNEAQ come from the germline V gene (reference sequence). This CDR3 has 17 amino acids. The junction had 7 bases not matched to a gene; V was cut back by 0 bases and J by 2 bases. This CDR3 reads CASSLAGKGAPYNEQFF. The DNA for the CDR3 is TGTGCCAGCAGCTTAGCGGGGAAGGGGGCACCCTACAATGAGCAGTTCTTC.

The chain carries TRBV12-3 or TRBV12-4 and TRBJ2-1; 8 bases line up with TRBD2. The CDR3 has 14 residues. V shed 6 bases and J 3 bases; nucleotides not matched to a gene: 4. CDR3 sequence reads: CASRPGLDYNEQFF. CDR3 DNA: TGTGCCAGCAGGCCGGGACTAGACTACAATGAGCAGTTCTTC.

V and J are TRBV12-5 and TRBJ2-1; 7 bases agree with TRBD2. This CDR3 has 16 amino acids. J was trimmed by 1 base and V by 3 bases; bases with no gene match: 6. Germline V gives CDR1 LGHNT, CDR2 FRNRAP. The DNA for the CDR3 is TGTGCTAGTGGTTTAAAACTGGGAGGGTCCTACAATGAGCAGTTCTTC. As protein: CASGLKLGGSYNEQFF. The whole variable domain, remainder taken from reference TRBV12-5 and TRBJ2-1, is DARVTQTPRHKVTEMGQEVTMRCQPILGHNTVFWYRQTMMQGLELLAYFRNRAPLDDSGMPKDRFSAEMPDATLATLKIQPSEPRDSAVYFCASGLKLGGSYNEQFFGPGTRLTVL.

This chain connects TRBV18 to TRBJ2-7, with TRBD1 matching 10 bases. Germline V gene sequence: CDR1 KGHSH, CDR2 LQKENI. This CDR3 has 14 residues. The J segment lost 5 bases and the V segment lost 2 bases, leaving 3 bases of the junction unmatched. The CDR3 nucleotides are TGTGCCAGCTCACCAAGGGACAGGGGAGACGAGCAGTACTTC. Its translation is CASSPRDRGDEQYF.

This clonotype appeared a few times. V is TRBV5-1 and J is TRBJ2-5; 9 bases agree with TRBD2. Per germline, CDR1 SGHRS and CDR2 YFSETQ. The CDR3 spans 15 residues. The junction had 5 bases not matched to a gene; V was cut back by 3 bases and J by 2 bases. The CDR3 DNA follows: TGCGCCAGCAGCTGGGGACTAGCCTTACAAGAGACCCAGTACTTC. This translates into CASSWGLALQETQYF.

The chain joins TRBV27 to TRBJ1-5, with D tentatively TRBD1 (5 bases). The CDR3 spans 13 residues. Per germline, CDR1 MNHEY and CDR2 SMNVEV (reference sequence). The V end lost 3 bases, the J end lost 6 bases, and 9 bases lay between the germline ends. The CDR3 region is CASSFQGGQPQHF. DNA for the CDR3: TGTGCCAGCAGTTTCCAGGGCGGTCAGCCCCAGCATTTT.

The chain employs TRBV20-1 and TRBJ2-5, with 7 bases that match TRBD1. CDR1 DFQATT and CDR2 SNEGSKA come from the germline V gene (reference sequence). CDR3 size: 13 residues. Losses at the gene ends were 3 bases for V and 5 bases for J; bases not matched to a gene: 6. The CDR3 nucleotides are TGCAGTGCTAGGGCAGGGGGTACCGAGACCCAGTACTTC. The encoded protein is CSARAGGTETQYF.

This clonotype was picked up a small number of times. This chain joins TRBV5-6 and TRBJ2-5; 10 bases are shared with TRBD2. V was pared by 2 bases and J by 1 base, with 5 bases of the junction left unmatched. The CDR3 loop spans 16 amino acids. Germline V gene data show CDR1 as SGHDT and CDR2 as YYEEEE. The CDR3 coding sequence is TGTGCCAGCAGCTTTATAGCGGGGGGAACCCAAGAGACCCAGTACTTC. Translated: CASSFIAGGTQETQYF.

The J gene is TRBJ2-2, the V gene TRBV7-3; 14 bases are a match to TRBD2. The germline V gene has CDR1 SGHTA and CDR2 FQGTGA. The CDR3 loop spans 20 amino acids. The V segment lost 1 base and the J segment 0 bases; nucleotides outside the gene matches: 7. CDR3 DNA: TGTGCCAGCAGCTTAATTCCCGGACTAGCGGGAGGAGCGAACACCGGGGAGCTGTTTTTT. This encodes CASSLIPGLAGGANTGELFF.